The 20 T cell receptor beta chains given below trace back to one sample, sequenced in a study of neurological immune-mediated disorders. TCRdb re-called the 5' RACE reads through MiXCR, storing one row per CDR3 protein. Here the sample spans just under 45,000 distinct CDR3 sequences, roughly 13% being singletons. The sequenced sample consisted of PBMCs. These receptors were collected from a female donor in good health.

This clonotype was seen many times. The chain uses TRBV5-1 and TRBJ1-1; D gene ambiguous. CDR1 SGHRS and CDR2 YFSETQ come from the germline V gene. V lost 0 bases, J lost 5 bases, and 11 bases lay in between. The CDR3 is 14 residues long. The CDR3 here is CASSLARAQTEAFF. The CDR3 bases are TGCGCCAGCAGCTTGGCGAGGGCCCAAACTGAAGCTTTCTTT.

This clonotype was recorded at least ten times. This chain uses TRBV14 with TRBJ1-2; possible D gene TRBD1, 5 bases. Between the trimmed V and J ends, which lost 1 base and 5 bases, there was a span of 11 bases. The CDR3 totals 14 residues. The V gene's germline CDR1 is SGHDN and CDR2 FVKESK. CDR3 sequence: CASSQGGRVYGYTF. In DNA, the CDR3 is TGTGCCAGCAGCCAAGGGGGCAGGGTATATGGCTACACCTTC.

The chain has TRBV14 and TRBJ2-2; D uncertain. V lost 1 base to trimming and J lost 4 bases, with 13 bases between them. Germline CDR1 SGHDN, CDR2 FVKESK. The CDR3 is made up of 16 amino acids. CDR3 bases: TGTGCCAGCAGCCAAGTGTCGGTGCTGGGCACCGGGGAGCTGTTTTTT. This codes for CASSQVSVLGTGELFF.

Many counts were recorded for this clonotype. The gene calls are TRBV20-1 and TRBJ2-7; 13 bases agree with TRBD2. V shed 0 bases and J 9 bases; nucleotides not matched to a gene: 11. The length of the CDR3 is 16 residues. The germline CDR1 and CDR2 sequences are DFQATT and SNEGSKA (reference sequence). This chain's CDR3 is CSARDTTTSGRAWQYF. Here the CDR3 DNA reads TGCAGTGCTAGAGATACCACCACTAGCGGGAGGGCCTGGCAGTACTTC.

V and J are TRBV28 and TRBJ2-2, with unresolved D. Germline loops: CDR1 MDHEN, CDR2 SYDVKM. V was shortened by 7 bases and J by 2 bases, with 8 bases between the two germline ends. The CDR3 consists of 13 residues. In nucleotides, the CDR3 is TGTGCCAGCACCCCACAAAACACCGGGGAGCTGTTTTTT. Amino acids: CASTPQNTGELFF.

In this sample, this clonotype turned up many times. V and J are TRBV20-1 and TRBJ2-3; the match to TRBD2 covers 9 bases. V lost 3 bases, J lost 2 bases, and 6 bases stayed unmatched. Germline CDR1 DFQATT, CDR2 SNEGSKA (reference sequence). The CDR3 length is 15 residues. This CDR3 is CSARAGGFDTDTQYF. The CDR3 nucleotides read TGCAGTGCTAGGGCGGGGGGGTTTGACACAGATACGCAGTATTTT.

This clonotype came up many times. The CDR3 reads CAWRVGYEAFF. The CDR3 DNA reads as TGTGCCTGGAGGGTGGGTTATGAAGCTTTCTTT. This chain joins TRBV30 and TRBJ1-1; unclear D gene. CDR3 length equals 11 residues. The germline V gene has CDR1 GTSNPN and CDR2 SVGIG (reference sequence). The ends were cut back, 3 bases at V and 7 bases at J, with 9 bases in the middle.

This clonotype showed up many times. V usage is TRBV7-8 and J usage is TRBJ2-3, with TRBD2 matching 7 bases. CDR3 length equals 15 residues. CDR1 SGHVS and CDR2 FQNEAQ come from the germline V gene. With 2 bases clipped from V and 2 bases from J, the junction kept 4 bases outside the gene matches. CDR3 sequence reads: CASSLPAGVTDTQYF. The CDR3 region has the DNA TGTGCCAGCAGCTTACCGGCGGGGGTCACAGATACGCAGTATTTT.

This clonotype was picked up many times. This chain links TRBV20-1 with TRBJ2-1; 11 bases are a match to TRBD2. V lost 6 bases to trimming and J lost 2 bases; unmatched junction nucleotides: 6. The CDR3 length is 15 residues. Germline V gene data show CDR1 as DFQATT and CDR2 as SNEGSKA (reference sequence). The CDR3 protein is CSASLGLAAYNEQFF. CDR3 bases: TGCAGTGCGAGTCTGGGACTAGCGGCCTACAATGAGCAGTTCTTC.

In its sample, this clonotype ranks as medium-sized (0.01 to 0.1%). The gene calls are TRBV3-1 and TRBJ1-1; D gene ambiguous. Germline loops: CDR1 LGHDT, CDR2 YNNKEL (reference sequence). Trimming pared 1 base from V and 5 bases from J, leaving 2 bases between. The CDR3 is 11 amino acids. CDR3 sequence: CASSQGTEAFF. In DNA, the CDR3 is TGTGCCAGCAGCCAAGGGACTGAAGCTTTCTTT.

This clonotype was seen ten or more times. The CDR3 sequence is CASSPTGTSTDTQYF. In DNA form, the CDR3 reads TGTGCCAGCAGCCCGACAGGGACTAGCACAGATACGCAGTATTTT. The V and J genes are TRBV7-6 and TRBJ2-3; a possible D gene is TRBD1 (7 bases). CDR3 length: 15 amino acids. The V end lost 5 bases, the J end lost 0 bases, and 12 bases lay between the germline ends. The germline V gene encodes CDR1 SGHVS and CDR2 FNYEAQ.

The chain links TRBV29-1 to TRBJ2-1; 9 nucleotides align to TRBD2. Trimming removed 3 bases from V and 4 bases from J; junction bases left unmatched: 1. Per the germline V gene, CDR1 is SQVTM and CDR2 is ANQGSEA. The CDR3 consists of 13 residues. The CDR3: CSVELAGYNEQFF. In nucleotides, the CDR3 is TGCAGCGTTGAGCTAGCGGGATACAATGAGCAGTTCTTC.

This clonotype was observed many times. The chain carries TRBV6-6 and TRBJ1-2; TRBD1 matches at 12 bases. V shed 8 bases and J 6 bases; nucleotides not matched to a gene: 4. Germline lookup yields CDR1 MNHNY and CDR2 SVGAGI (reference sequence). CDR3 length equals 13 residues. CDR3 in DNA: TGTGCCAGCCCCGGGACAGGGGGCGATGGCTACACCTTC. This codes for CASPGTGGDGYTF.

With respect to this clonotype: Being one base from a much bigger clone, this may be a read error. The chain carries TRBV3-1 and TRBJ1-2; D call uncertain. This CDR3 has 13 amino acids. The germline gives CDR1 LGHDT, CDR2 YNNKEL (reference sequence). The CDR3 is CTSSQSRREDYTF. DNA of the CDR3: TGTACCAGCAGCCAATCGAGGCGAGAAGACTACACCTTC. The complete variable domain, with remaining parts taken from reference TRBV3-1 and TRBJ1-2, reads DTAVSQTPKYLVTQMGNDKSIKCEQNLGHDTMYWYKQDSKKFLKIMFSYNNKELIINETVPNRFSPKSPDKAHLNLHINSLELGDSAVYFCTSSQSRREDYTFGSGTRLTVV.

The sample holds many counts of this clonotype. The chain has TRBV28 and TRBJ1-5; D is undetermined. This CDR3 is 14 amino acids long. V gave up 6 bases and J gave up 0 bases, with 9 bases separating them. In germline, CDR1 is MDHEN, CDR2 SYDVKM. CDR3 in DNA: TGTGCCAGCAGCTCAGTTGATAGCAATCAGCCCCAGCATTTT. This gives the protein CASSSVDSNQPQHF.

In this sample, this clonotype turned up many times. This chain joins TRBV4-1 and TRBJ2-5; D is perhaps TRBD1 or TRBD2 (6 bases each). Between the trimmed V and J ends, which lost 2 bases and 2 bases, there was a span of 15 bases. CDR1 is MGHRA, CDR2 YSYEKL, per germline. The CDR3 is 16 amino acids. Here the CDR3 DNA reads TGCGCCAGCAGCCAATTTGGGGGGCCAATTCAAGAGACCCAGTACTTC. Protein product: CASSQFGGPIQETQYF.

This clonotype was detected ten times or more. V is TRBV6-5 and J is TRBJ2-2, with D possibly matching TRBD2 (5 bases). The V gene's germline CDR1 is MNHEY and CDR2 SVGAGI. This CDR3 comprises 13 residues. V was shortened by 6 bases and J by 5 bases, with 10 bases between the two germline ends. The CDR3 loop is CASRARGTGELFF. CDR3 coding DNA: TGTGCCAGCAGAGCAAGAGGGACCGGGGAGCTGTTTTTT.

This clonotype appeared many times. The chain has TRBV20-1 and TRBJ1-2, with no clear D. V was shortened by 6 bases and J by 3 bases, with 5 bases between the two germline ends. CDR3 length: 10 amino acids. Looked up from germline, CDR1 is DFQATT and CDR2 is SNEGSKA (reference sequence). The CDR3 DNA follows: TGCAGTGCCCCCTACTATGGCTACACCTTC. Its translation is CSAPYYGYTF.

This clonotype was counted at least ten times. The chain is built from TRBV29-1 and TRBJ2-2, with D possibly matching TRBD1 (6 bases). Germline V lookup: CDR1 SQVTM, CDR2 ANQGSEA. The CDR3 loop spans 14 amino acids. V dropped 2 bases and J dropped 4 bases, with 11 bases sitting between them. CDR3 nucleotide sequence: TGCAGCGTTGAAATGCAGGGGTCCACCGGGGAGCTGTTTTTT. It is translated as CSVEMQGSTGELFF.

This clonotype was observed many times. The chain carries TRBV5-1 and TRBJ1-1, with D tentatively TRBD1 (6 bases). The CDR3 loop spans 13 amino acids. The germline V and J ends were trimmed by 4 bases and 8 bases, with 15 bases remaining between them. Germline V gene sequence: CDR1 SGHRS, CDR2 YFSETQ. CDR3 sequence reads: CASSLQGRVEAFF. The CDR3 coding sequence is TGCGCCAGCAGCCTACAGGGTCGGGTGGAAGCTTTCTTT.